These 12 T cell receptor beta chains came from one sample sequenced in a study of blood T cell repertoires in COVID-19. This table comes from immunoSEQ multiplex PCR, and its TCRdb copy is limited to in-frame clones, with some not included. The sample contains some 190,000 clones, approximately 85% of which appear only once. Input material: peripheral blood. The receptor source for this set is a human donor with active or convalescent COVID-19. The donor label of this sample is uncertain.

The chain employs TRBV6-5 and TRBJ1-1; D unclear. Trimming cost V 6 bases and J 1 base, with 3 bases left between them. Germline lookup yields CDR1 MNHEY and CDR2 SVGAGI. The CDR3 spans 11 residues. The CDR3: CASSRNTEAFF. The DNA of the CDR3 is TGTGCCAGCAGCCGGAACACTGAAGCTTTCTTT.

The V gene is TRBV11-2, the J gene TRBJ1-2, with a weak D call TRBD1 (6 bases). The V gene lost 1 base and the J gene lost 4 bases, with 7 bases spanning the gap. In germline, CDR1 is SGHAT, CDR2 FQNNGV. The CDR3 is 13 residues long. The CDR3 region is CASSLGTAYGYTF. CDR3 coding DNA: TGTGCCAGCAGCTTAGGGACAGCCTATGGCTACACCTTC.

The chain joins TRBV2 to TRBJ1-5, with D perhaps TRBD1 (5 bases). Trimming left V 4 bases short and J 5 bases short, with 18 bases between. The length of the CDR3 is 16 residues. Germline CDR1 is SNHLY and CDR2 is FYNNEI. CDR3 bases: TGTGCCAGCAGTGCTAGTTGGGACTCCGGGGATCAGCCCCAGCATTTT. Translating it yields CASSASWDSGDQPQHF.

The rearrangement joins TRBV7-6 to TRBJ2-3; TRBD2 matches at 10 bases. V lost 1 base and J lost 0; bases outside the gene matches: 1. CDR1 is SGHVS, CDR2 FNYEAQ, per germline. The CDR3 contains 16 residues. The CDR3 loop reads CASSLGTSGSTDTQYF. CDR3 nucleotides: TGTGCCAGCAGCTTAGGGACTAGCGGAAGCACAGATACGCAGTATTTT.

The rearrangement uses TRBV5-1 and TRBJ2-7, with 13 bases lining up with TRBD2. J was trimmed by 2 bases and V by 3 bases; bases with no gene match: 5. Looked up from germline, CDR1 is SGHRS and CDR2 is YFSETQ. This CDR3 region has 16 residues. CDR3 residues: CASSWGGTSGAYEQYF. CDR3 DNA sequence: TGCGCCAGCAGCTGGGGCGGGACTAGCGGGGCCTACGAGCAGTACTTC. The full variable domain, rest sourced from reference TRBV5-1 and TRBJ2-7, is KAGVTQTPRYLIKTRGQQVTLSCSPISGHRSVSWYQQTPGQGLQFLFEYFSETQRNKGNFPGRFSGRQFSNSRSEMNVSTLELGDSALYLCASSWGGTSGAYEQYFGPGTRLTVT.

This rearrangement joins TRBV5-6 to TRBJ1-5; a possible D gene is TRBD1 (5 bases). The V end was cut by 2 bases, the J end by 1 base, with 10 bases between. Germline CDR1 SGHDT, CDR2 YYEEEE. The CDR3 totals 15 residues. CDR3 in amino acids: CASSFWGSSNQPQHF. DNA for the CDR3: TGTGCCAGCAGCTTCTGGGGCTCCAGCAATCAGCCCCAGCATTTT.

The rearrangement joins TRBV7-4 to TRBJ2-7, with TRBD1 matching over 7 bases. Germline V gives CDR1 SGHVT, CDR2 SQSDAQ. The CDR3 totals 19 residues. The junction had 19 bases not matched to a gene; V was cut back by 2 bases and J by 3 bases. CDR3: CASSLLPRQGLSLRYEQYF. The CDR3 DNA follows: TGTGCCAGCAGCTTACTTCCCAGACAGGGCCTTTCTTTGCGCTACGAGCAGTACTTC. Full variable domain (outside the CDR3, taken from reference TRBV7-4 and TRBJ2-7): GAGVSQSPRYKVAKRGRDVALRCDSISGHVTLYWYRQTLGQGSEVLTYSQSDAQRDKSGRPSGRFSAERPERSVSTLKIQRTEQGDSAVYLCASSLLPRQGLSLRYEQYFGPGTRLTVT.

The CDR3 region has the DNA TGCAGCGTCTTTGGACTAGCGGGAGGCACAGATACGCAGTATTTT. Translation gives CSVFGLAGGTDTQYF. The chain has TRBV29-1 and TRBJ2-3, with 13 bases matching TRBD2. CDR3 size: 15 residues. Germline V gives CDR1 SQVTM, CDR2 ANQGSEA. Trimming at V came to 6 bases and at J to 1 base, leaving 4 bases not matched to a gene.

The rearrangement links TRBV3-1 (or the pseudogene TRBV3-2) to TRBJ1-5; no firm D call. V gave up 2 bases and J gave up 3 bases, with 8 bases separating them. The length of the CDR3 is 14 residues. The germline CDR1 and CDR2 sequences are LGHDT and YNNKEL (reference sequence). The CDR3 DNA reads as TGTGCCAGCAGCCAATACGGGGACAATCAGCCCCAGCATTTT. Translating it yields CASSQYGDNQPQHF.

The genes are TRBV19 and TRBJ2-3; 7 positions match TRBD2. V was pared by 7 bases and J by 2 bases, with 9 bases of the junction left unmatched. The CDR3 contains 15 residues. Germline CDR1 LNHDA, CDR2 SQIVND (reference sequence). CDR3 in DNA: TGTGCCAGTACCCTGGGACTAACAAACACAGATACGCAGTATTTT. It yields the protein CASTLGLTNTDTQYF.

This chain links TRBV6-5 with TRBJ2-3; 9 bases are a match to TRBD2. CDR1 MNHEY and CDR2 SVGAGI come from the germline V gene. The CDR3 runs to 14 residues. J lost 4 bases, V lost 10 bases, and 9 bases had no gene match. CDR3: CATSSTSGSDTQYF. DNA for the CDR3: TGTGCCACATCGTCGACTAGCGGATCAGATACGCAGTATTTT.

The CDR3 protein is CASSSGTSGYGQYF. The CDR3 bases are TGTGCCAGCAGTTCCGGGACTAGCGGCTATGGGCAGTACTTC. The J gene is TRBJ2-7, the V gene TRBV28; 11 nucleotides align to TRBD2. The ends lost 4 bases at V and 9 bases at J; junction bases unmatched: 8. Germline V gene sequence: CDR1 MDHEN, CDR2 SYDVKM. This CDR3 is built from 14 residues.